This entry lists 4 T cell receptor beta chains sequenced from one sample in a study of blood T cell repertoires in COVID-19. This table comes from immunoSEQ multiplex PCR, and its TCRdb copy is limited to in-frame clones, with some not included. The sample lists about 250,000 clones, 85% to 90% occurring once. The sequenced sample consisted of PBMCs or T cells enriched from blood (not recorded which). The receptor set was obtained from a man aged 35-49 years who had recovered from COVID-19.

The chain joins TRBV12-1 to TRBJ2-7; the table calls TRBD1, which could not be checked here. TRBV12-1 is shown as a pseudogene. The CDR3 spans 13 residues. The CDR3: CASSSDSSYEQYF. The CDR3 DNA sequence: TGTGCCAGCAGCAGTGACAGCTCCTACGAGCAGTACTTC.

The chain carries TRBV5-1 and TRBJ1-6; D gene uncertain. This CDR3 contains 16 residues. The germline gives CDR1 SGHRS, CDR2 YFSETQ. V was clipped by 1 base and J by 10 bases, with 18 bases between them. CDR3: CASSLSYRTEISPLHF. In DNA form, the CDR3 reads TGCGCCAGCAGCTTGAGTTACAGAACCGAGATATCACCCCTCCACTTT.

This clone was seen repeatedly, ten times or more. V gene TRBV5-1 combines with J gene TRBJ2-5; 10 bases map to TRBD1. The CDR3 consists of 15 residues. Germline assignment: CDR1 SGHRS and CDR2 YFSETQ. J lost 1 base, V lost 2 bases, and 2 bases had no gene match. CDR3: CASSLWTGGQETQYF. The DNA for the CDR3 is TGCGCCAGCAGCTTATGGACAGGGGGCCAAGAGACCCAGTACTTC.

V is TRBV7-9 and J is TRBJ2-5, with D perhaps matching TRBD1 (5 bases). Per the germline V gene, CDR1 is SEHNR and CDR2 is FQNEAQ (reference sequence). CDR3 length: 18 amino acids. Trimming shortened V by 3 bases and J by 5 bases, and 25 bases separated the two germline ends. Here the CDR3 DNA reads TGTGCCAGCAGCTTTAAACAGGTCACAGCTACCTTCAGGGAGACCCAGTACTTC. As protein: CASSFKQVTATFRETQYF.